Included here is one T cell receptor beta chain sequence, with context. Original data processing: Estimation of nucleated cell counts relied on the amplification of reference gene primers. The protocol was immunoSEQ multiplex PCR, while the TCRdb copy is restricted to in-frame clones and leaves out a portion. Clone size and V and J calls were adopted from that table, with D and trimming inferred from the DNA. The sample yields about 140,000 clones, 70% to 90% seen once. The CDR3 totals 15 residues. Germline V gene data show CDR1 as SEHNR and CDR2 as FQNEAQ (reference sequence). V shed 4 bases and J shed 0 bases, with 11 bases lying between them. The data stem from a study of blood T cell repertoires in COVID-19. Looking at the study overall: Some COVID-19 samples were acute and others convalescent; all came from the United States, Italy and Spain. Nucleic acid was either cDNA or gDNA, and it came from T cells, B-cell-depleted T cells, or PBMCs.

The sequenced material came from peripheral blood. The sequence came from a man in his forties or fifties with acute or convalescent COVID-19. J is TRBJ2-3 and V is TRBV7-9; D gene uncertain. For the CDR3, the DNA is TGTGCCAGCAGCTCTGGCCCCCCTAGCACAGATACGCAGTATTTT. This sequence encodes CASSSGPPSTDTQYF.